This T cell receptor (beta chain) was identified in a study of CD8+CD57+ T cells in acquired aplastic anemia. Whole-study context: Sorted CD4+ and CD8+ cells yielded DNA averaging approximately 3.5 ug.

Researchers used genomic DNA as the template to profile TCR beta VDJ and CDR3. TCRdb ran MiXCR on the reads and lists one entry per CDR3 protein. The sample has about 270,000 distinct CDR3 sequences, roughly three fifths seen once; the top ten hold around 7.6%. Findings and limits, study-wide: Researchers report that 25 to 35 CD8+ CDR3 sequences appeared in both patients and controls. A significant difference in CD8+ Simpson's diversity between patients and controls was not found.

This clonotype has at least ten counts. The antigen remains unidentified. V lost 8 bases, J lost 1 base, and 17 bases lay in between. Germline values: CDR1 SGHTA, CDR2 FQGNSA. The CDR3 spans 15 residues. The chain employs TRBV7-2 and TRBJ1-1; TRBD1 is a possible D gene (5 bases). This receptor was identified in a human donor with severe aplastic anemia or a healthy control (not recorded which). Sequencing input: sorted CD4+, CD8+, or CD8+CD57+ T cells (not recorded which) from PBMCs. The CDR3 DNA sequence: TGTGCCAGCTCTATAGCCGGGACGGCGAACACTGAAGCTTTCTTT. Its protein product is CASSIAGTANTEAFF.